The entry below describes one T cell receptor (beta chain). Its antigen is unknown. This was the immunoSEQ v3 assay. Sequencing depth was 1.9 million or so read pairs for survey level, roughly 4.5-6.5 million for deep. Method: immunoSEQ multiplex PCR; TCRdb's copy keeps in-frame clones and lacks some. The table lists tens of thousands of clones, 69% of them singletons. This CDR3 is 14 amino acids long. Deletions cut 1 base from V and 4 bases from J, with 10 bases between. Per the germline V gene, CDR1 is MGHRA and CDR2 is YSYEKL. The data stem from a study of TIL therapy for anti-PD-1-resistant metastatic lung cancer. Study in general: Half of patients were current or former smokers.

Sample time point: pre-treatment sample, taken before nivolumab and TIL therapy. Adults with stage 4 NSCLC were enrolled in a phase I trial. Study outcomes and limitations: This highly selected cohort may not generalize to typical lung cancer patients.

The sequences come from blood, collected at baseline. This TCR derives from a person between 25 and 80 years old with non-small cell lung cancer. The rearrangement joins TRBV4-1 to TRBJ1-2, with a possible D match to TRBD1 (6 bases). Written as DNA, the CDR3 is TGCGCCAGCAGCCAAGGGACAGTAATCTATGGCTACACCTTC. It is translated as CASSQGTVIYGYTF.